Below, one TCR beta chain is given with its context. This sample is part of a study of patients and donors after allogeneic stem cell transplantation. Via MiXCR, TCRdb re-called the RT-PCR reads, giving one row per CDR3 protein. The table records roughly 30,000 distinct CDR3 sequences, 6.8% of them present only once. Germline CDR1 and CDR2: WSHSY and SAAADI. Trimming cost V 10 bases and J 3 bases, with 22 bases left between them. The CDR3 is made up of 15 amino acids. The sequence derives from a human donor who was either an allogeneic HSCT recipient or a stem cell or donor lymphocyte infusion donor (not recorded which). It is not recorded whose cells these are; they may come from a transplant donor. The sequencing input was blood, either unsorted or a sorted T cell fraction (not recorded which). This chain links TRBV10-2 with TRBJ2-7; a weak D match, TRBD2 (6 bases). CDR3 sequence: CANIMLGEEGYEQYF. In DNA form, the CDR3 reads TGCGCCAACATAATGCTCGGGGAGGAGGGCTACGAGCAGTACTTC.